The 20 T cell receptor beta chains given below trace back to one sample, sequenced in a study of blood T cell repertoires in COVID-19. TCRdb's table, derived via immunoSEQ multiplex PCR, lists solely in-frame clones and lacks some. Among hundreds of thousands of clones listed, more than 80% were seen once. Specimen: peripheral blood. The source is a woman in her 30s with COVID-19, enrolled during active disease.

In DNA form, the CDR3 reads TGCGCCAGCAGTGAGGGGGCCAGATACTATGGCTACACCTTC. This sequence encodes CASSEGARYYGYTF. This chain links TRBV10-1 with TRBJ1-2; tentative D call: TRBD1 (5 bases). Trimming shortened V by 2 bases and J by 3 bases, and 10 bases separated the two germline ends. The CDR3 runs 14 residues. CDR1 is WNHNN, CDR2 SYGVQD, per germline (reference sequence).

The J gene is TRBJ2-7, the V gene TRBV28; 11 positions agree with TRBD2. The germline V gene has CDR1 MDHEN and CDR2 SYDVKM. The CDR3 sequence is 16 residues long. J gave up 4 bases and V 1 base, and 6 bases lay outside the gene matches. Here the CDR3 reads CASSLSPSGGRYEQYF. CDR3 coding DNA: TGTGCCAGCAGTTTATCTCCTAGCGGGGGGAGATACGAGCAGTACTTC.

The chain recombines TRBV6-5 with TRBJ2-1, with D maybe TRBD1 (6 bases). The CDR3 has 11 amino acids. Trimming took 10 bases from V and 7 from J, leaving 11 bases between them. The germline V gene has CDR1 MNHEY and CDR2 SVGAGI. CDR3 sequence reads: CAIGDRNEQFF. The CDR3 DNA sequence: TGTGCCATTGGAGACAGGAATGAGCAGTTCTTC.

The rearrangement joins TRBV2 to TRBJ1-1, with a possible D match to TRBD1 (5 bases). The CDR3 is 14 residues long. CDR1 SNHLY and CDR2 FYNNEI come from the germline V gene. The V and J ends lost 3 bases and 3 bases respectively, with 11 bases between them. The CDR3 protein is CASSDTGPDTEAFF. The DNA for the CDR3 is TGTGCCAGCAGTGATACAGGACCCGACACTGAAGCTTTCTTT.

CDR3 sequence (DNA): TGTGCCAGTAGTCCCGGACAGGGGCAATACGAGCAGTACTTC. It translates to CASSPGQGQYEQYF. The J gene is TRBJ2-7, the V gene TRBV19; 9 bases map to TRBD1. Germline V CDR1 and CDR2: LNHDA, SQIVND (reference sequence). Trimming cost V 5 bases and J 4 bases; bases outside gene matches: 6. This CDR3 spans 14 amino acids.

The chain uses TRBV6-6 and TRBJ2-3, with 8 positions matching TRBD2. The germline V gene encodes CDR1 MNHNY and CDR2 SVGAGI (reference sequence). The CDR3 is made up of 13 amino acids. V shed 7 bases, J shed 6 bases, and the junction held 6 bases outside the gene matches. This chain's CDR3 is CASTRLARDTQYF. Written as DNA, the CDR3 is TGTGCCAGCACCCGACTAGCGCGGGATACGCAGTATTTT.

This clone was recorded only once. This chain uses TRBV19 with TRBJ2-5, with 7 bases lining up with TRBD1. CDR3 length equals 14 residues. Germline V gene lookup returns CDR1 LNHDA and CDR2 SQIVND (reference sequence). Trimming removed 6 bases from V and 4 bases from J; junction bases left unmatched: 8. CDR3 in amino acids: CASRGTEISETQYF. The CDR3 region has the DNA TGTGCCAGTAGAGGGACAGAGATCTCAGAGACCCAGTACTTC.

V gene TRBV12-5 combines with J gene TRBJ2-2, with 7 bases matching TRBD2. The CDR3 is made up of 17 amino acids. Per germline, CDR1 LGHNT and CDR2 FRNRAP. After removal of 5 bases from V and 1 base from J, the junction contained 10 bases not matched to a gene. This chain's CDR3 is CASGLTYQRGNTGELFF. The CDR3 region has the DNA TGTGCTAGTGGTCTAACCTACCAGCGGGGGAACACCGGGGAGCTGTTTTTT.

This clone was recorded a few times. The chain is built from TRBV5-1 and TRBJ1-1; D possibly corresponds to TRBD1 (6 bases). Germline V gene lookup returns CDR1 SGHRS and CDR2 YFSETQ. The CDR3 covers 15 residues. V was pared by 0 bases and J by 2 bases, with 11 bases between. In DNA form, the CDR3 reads TGCGCCAGCAGCTTGGATTCAGGGGATAACACTGAAGCTTTCTTT. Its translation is CASSLDSGDNTEAFF.

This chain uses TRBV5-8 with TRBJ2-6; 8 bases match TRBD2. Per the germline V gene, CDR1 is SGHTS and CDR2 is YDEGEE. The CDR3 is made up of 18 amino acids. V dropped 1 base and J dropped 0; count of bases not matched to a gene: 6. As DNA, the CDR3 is TGTGCCAGCAGCTTGAGAGGGACTAGGGCCTCTGGGGCCAACGTCCTGACTTTC. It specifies CASSLRGTRASGANVLTF.

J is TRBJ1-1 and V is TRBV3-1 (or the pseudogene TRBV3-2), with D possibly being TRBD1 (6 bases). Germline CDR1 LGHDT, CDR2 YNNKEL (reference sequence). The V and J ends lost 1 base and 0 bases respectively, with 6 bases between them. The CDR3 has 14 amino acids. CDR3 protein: CASSQGTVNTEAFF. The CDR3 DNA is TGTGCCAGCAGCCAAGGGACAGTGAACACTGAAGCTTTCTTT.

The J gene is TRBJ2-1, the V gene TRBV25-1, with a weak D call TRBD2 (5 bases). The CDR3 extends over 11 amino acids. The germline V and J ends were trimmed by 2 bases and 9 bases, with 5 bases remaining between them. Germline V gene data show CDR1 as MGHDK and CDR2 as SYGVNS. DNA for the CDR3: TGTGCCAGCAGTGAACGGGGTGAGCAGTTCTTC. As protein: CASSERGEQFF.

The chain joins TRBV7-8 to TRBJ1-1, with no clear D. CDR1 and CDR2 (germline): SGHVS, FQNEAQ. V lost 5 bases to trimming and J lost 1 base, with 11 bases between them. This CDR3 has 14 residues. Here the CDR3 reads CASSAFPGNTEAFF. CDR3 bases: TGTGCCAGCAGCGCCTTCCCCGGGAACACTGAAGCTTTCTTT.

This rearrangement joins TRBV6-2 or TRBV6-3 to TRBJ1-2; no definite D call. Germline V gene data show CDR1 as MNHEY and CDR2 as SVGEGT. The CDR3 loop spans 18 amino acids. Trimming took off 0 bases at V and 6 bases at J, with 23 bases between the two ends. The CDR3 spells CASSYSHYTTWEQDGYTF. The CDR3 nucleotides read TGTGCCAGCAGTTACTCGCATTACACAACGTGGGAGCAGGATGGCTACACCTTC.

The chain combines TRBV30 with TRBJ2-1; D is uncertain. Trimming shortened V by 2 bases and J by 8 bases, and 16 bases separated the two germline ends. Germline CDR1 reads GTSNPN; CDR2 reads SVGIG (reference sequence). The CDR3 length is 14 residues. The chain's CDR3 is CAWSHLGARDEQFF. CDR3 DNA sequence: TGTGCCTGGAGTCACCTAGGAGCTCGCGATGAGCAGTTCTTC.

Here the CDR3 DNA reads TGTGCCAGTAGTATAAATTCGGGACACGGCTTCGCTGAAGCTTTCTTT. Amino acid sequence: CASSINSGHGFAEAFF. The chain couples TRBV19 to TRBJ1-1, with TRBD1 as a possible D gene (6 bases). The V end was cut by 2 bases, the J end by 6 bases, with 19 bases between. The CDR3 is 16 residues long. Germline V gene sequence: CDR1 LNHDA, CDR2 SQIVND (reference sequence).

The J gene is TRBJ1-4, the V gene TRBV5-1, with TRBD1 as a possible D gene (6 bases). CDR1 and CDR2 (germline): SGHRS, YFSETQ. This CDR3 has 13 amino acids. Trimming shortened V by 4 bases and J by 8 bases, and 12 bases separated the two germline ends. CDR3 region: CASSPLGGEKLFF. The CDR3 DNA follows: TGCGCCAGCAGCCCCCTTGGGGGCGAAAAACTGTTTTTT. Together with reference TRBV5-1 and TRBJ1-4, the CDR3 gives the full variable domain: KAGVTQTPRYLIKTRGQQVTLSCSPISGHRSVSWYQQTPGQGLQFLFEYFSETQRNKGNFPGRFSGRQFSNSRSEMNVSTLELGDSALYLCASSPLGGEKLFFGSGTQLSVL.

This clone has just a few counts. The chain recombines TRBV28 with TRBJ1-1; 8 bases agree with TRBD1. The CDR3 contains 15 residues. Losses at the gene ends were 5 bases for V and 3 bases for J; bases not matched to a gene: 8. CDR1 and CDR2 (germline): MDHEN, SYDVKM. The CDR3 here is CASSPAGQGHTEAFF. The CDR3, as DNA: TGTGCCAGCAGTCCCGCCGGACAGGGCCACACTGAAGCTTTCTTT. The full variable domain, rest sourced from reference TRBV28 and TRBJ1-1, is DVKVTQSSRYLVKRTGEKVFLECVQDMDHENMFWYRQDPGLGLRLIYFSYDVKMKEKGDIPEGYSVSREKKERFSLILESASTNQTSMYLCASSPAGQGHTEAFFGQGTRLTVV.

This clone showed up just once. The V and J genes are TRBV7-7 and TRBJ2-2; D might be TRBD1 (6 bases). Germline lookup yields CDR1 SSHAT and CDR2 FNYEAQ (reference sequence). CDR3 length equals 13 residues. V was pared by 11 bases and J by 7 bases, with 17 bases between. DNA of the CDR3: TGTGCCTCATCGGTGGGGGCTATCGGGGAGCTGTTTTTT. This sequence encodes CASSVGAIGELFF.

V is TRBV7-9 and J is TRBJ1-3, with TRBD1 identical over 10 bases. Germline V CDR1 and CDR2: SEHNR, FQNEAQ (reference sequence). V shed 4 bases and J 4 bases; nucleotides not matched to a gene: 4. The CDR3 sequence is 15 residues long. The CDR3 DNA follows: TGTGCCAGCAGCTCGGACAGGGGGTCCGGAAACACCATATATTTT. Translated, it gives CASSSDRGSGNTIYF.